Below, 12 T cell receptor beta chains from the same sample are listed, as sequenced in a study of beta chain features in type 1 diabetes. The investigators reverse transcribed all of the isolated RNA, so they sequenced expressed TCRB transcripts. The repertoire was sequenced with immunoSEQ multiplex PCR; TCRdb's copy has only in-frame clones and lacks some. The data contain roughly 340,000 clones, 13% of them singletons. The antigens these receptors bind are not known. Study results and limitations: In all four CD4+ subsets, TCRB CDR3 length was significantly, moderately reduced in type 1 diabetes.

The sequencing input was naive CD4+ T cells from blood. All receptors come from a woman aged 18 to 35 with type 1 diabetes.

This clone was counted between two and nine times. The gene calls are TRBV28 and TRBJ2-3, with 8 bases that match TRBD2. CDR1 MDHEN and CDR2 SYDVKM come from the germline V gene. There are 14 residues in the CDR3. V lost 6 bases, J lost 0 bases, and 2 bases stayed unmatched. The CDR3 here is CASSPGGSTDTQYF. The CDR3 DNA is TGTGCCAGCAGCCCGGGGGGGAGCACAGATACGCAGTATTTT.

J is TRBJ2-7 and V is TRBV10-3; 8 bases line up with TRBD2. This CDR3 has 16 amino acids. Germline V CDR1 and CDR2: ENHRY, SYGVKD. V was clipped by 4 bases and J by 7 bases; unmatched bases: 15. In DNA, the CDR3 is TGTGCCATCAGTGGAGGGCTCGCGGGAGGAACTCGGGAGCAGTACTTC. It specifies CAISGGLAGGTREQYF.

This chain uses TRBV11-2 with TRBJ2-7; 13 nucleotides line up with TRBD2. V shed 1 base and J 6 bases; nucleotides not matched to a gene: 9. The CDR3 sequence is 17 residues long. CDR1 and CDR2 (germline): SGHAT, FQNNGV. The CDR3 bases are TGTGCCAGCAGCTTAGCGCCCGGGACTAGCGGGATAGGCGAGCAGTACTTC. Translating it yields CASSLAPGTSGIGEQYF.

This clone was counted only a few times. The chain links TRBV10-1 to TRBJ2-2; 11 bases line up with TRBD2. There are 17 residues in the CDR3. Losses at the gene ends were 3 bases for V and 7 bases for J; bases not matched to a gene: 10. In germline, CDR1 is WNHNN, CDR2 SYGVQD (reference sequence). The CDR3: CASSDSGTSGPGGELFF. The CDR3 nucleotides are TGCGCCAGCAGTGACTCCGGGACTAGCGGTCCGGGCGGGGAGCTGTTTTTT.

The chain couples TRBV11-2 to TRBJ2-1, with 8 bases fitting TRBD2. J lost 0 bases, V lost 5 bases, and 9 bases had no gene match. Germline V lookup: CDR1 SGHAT, CDR2 FQNNGV. CDR3 length: 17 residues. The CDR3 region is CASSLSPGTSSYNEQFF. In nucleotides, the CDR3 is TGTGCCAGCAGCCTCTCGCCGGGGACTAGCTCCTACAATGAGCAGTTCTTC.

The chain carries TRBV6-5 and TRBJ1-1, with TRBD1 as a possible D gene (6 bases). V lost 7 bases, J lost 1 base, and 16 bases lay in between. Germline CDR1 reads MNHEY; CDR2 reads SVGAGI. The CDR3 consists of 15 residues. For the CDR3, the DNA is TGTGCCAGCACCACAGGGAGTTTGGGGAACACTGAAGCTTTCTTT. Protein: CASTTGSLGNTEAFF.

This clone was counted only a few times. J is TRBJ2-7 and V is TRBV5-1, with 7 bases aligning to TRBD1. Germline trimming cut 0 bases from V and 5 bases from J; bases unmatched to any gene: 2. Germline CDR1 SGHRS, CDR2 YFSETQ. CDR3 length: 13 residues. CDR3 in DNA: TGCGCCAGCAGCTTGGACAGGGGCCACGAGCAGTACTTC. Amino acids: CASSLDRGHEQYF.

Turning to this clone: Other DNA sequences within the sample encode an identical CDR3. The rearrangement joins TRBV5-1 to TRBJ1-2; D is perhaps TRBD1 (6 bases). Germline V gene sequence: CDR1 SGHRS, CDR2 YFSETQ. This CDR3 has 13 residues. V lost 0 bases and J 3 bases, leaving 6 bases between the germline ends. Here the CDR3 reads CASSLDRDYGYTF. In nucleotides, the CDR3 is TGCGCCAGCAGCTTGGACAGGGACTATGGCTACACCTTC.

This clone was seen a few times. The V and J genes are TRBV30 and TRBJ2-3; the D gene is possibly TRBD2 (8 bases). This CDR3 is built from 15 residues. CDR1 GTSNPN and CDR2 SVGIG come from the germline V gene (reference sequence). With 4 bases removed from V and 3 bases from J, the gap between germline ends came to 17 bases. This CDR3 reads CAWTGGSGNTDTQYF. CDR3 in DNA: TGTGCCTGGACAGGGGGTAGCGGGAATACAGATACGCAGTATTTT.

This clone was counted only a few times. The chain recombines TRBV6-1 with TRBJ2-7; possible D gene TRBD2, 6 bases. Trimming stripped 7 bases from V and 2 bases from J, with 9 bases between. The CDR3 length is 12 residues. Germline CDR1 and CDR2: MNHNS and SASEGT. Here the CDR3 reads CASTAGTYEQYV. Written as DNA, the CDR3 is TGTGCCAGCACGGCGGGAACCTACGAGCAGTACGTC.

There are a few counts of this clone. This chain connects TRBV7-2 to TRBJ1-1; D is ambiguous. The CDR3 sequence is 12 residues long. The germline V gene has CDR1 SGHTA and CDR2 FQGNSA. V gave up 5 bases and J gave up 1 base, with 5 bases separating them. The CDR3 loop reads CASSPWNTEAFF. The DNA for the CDR3 is TGTGCCAGCAGCCCTTGGAACACTGAAGCTTTCTTT. The full variable domain, its missing parts supplied by reference TRBV7-2 and TRBJ1-1, is GAGVSQSPSNKVTEKGKDVELRCDPISGHTALYWYRQSLGQGLEFLIYFQGNSAPDKSGLPSDRFSAERTGGSVSTLTIQRTQQEDSAVYLCASSPWNTEAFFGQGTRLTVV.

V usage is TRBV5-1 and J usage is TRBJ2-7; D not certain. Germline loops: CDR1 SGHRS, CDR2 YFSETQ. Deletions cut 0 bases from V and 6 bases from J, with 13 bases between. This CDR3 is 14 amino acids long. The DNA for the CDR3 is TGCGCCAGCAGCTTGGGCGTCCGGCTAGGCGAGCAGTACTTC. It yields the protein CASSLGVRLGEQYF.